This T cell receptor beta chain stems from a study of blood T cell repertoires in COVID-19. In the study overall: COVID-19 samples, acute and convalescent, were from the United States, Italy and Spain. PBMCs, B-cell-depleted T cells, or T cells were the source of the cDNA or gDNA that made up the material.

Original analysis: Using reference gene primer amplification, nucleated cell counts were estimated. Here immunoSEQ multiplex PCR was the method, and the copy in TCRdb shows in-frame clones only, minus some. V, J and clone size are taken as reported in that table, and D and trimming were inferred from the DNA itself. The sample records about 400,000 clones, roughly 90% being singletons. Trimming pared 2 bases from V and 7 bases from J, leaving 17 bases between. CDR3 length: 15 residues. CDR1 is MDHEN and CDR2 is SYDVKM in the germline V gene. The sequenced sample consisted of peripheral blood. The TCR was taken from a woman in her twenties or thirties with acute or convalescent COVID-19. The chain recombines TRBV28 with TRBJ1-1; a possible D gene is TRBD1 (6 bases). In DNA form, the CDR3 reads TGTGCCAGCAGTTTACAGAGAAGCAGGGACATTGAAGCTTTCTTT. Translated, it gives CASSLQRSRDIEAFF. Looking up the rest from reference TRBV28 and TRBJ1-1 gives the full variable domain: DVKVTQSSRYLVKRTGEKVFLECVQDMDHENMFWYRQDPGLGLRLIYFSYDVKMKEKGDIPEGYSVSREKKERFSLILESASTNQTSMYLCASSLQRSRDIEAFFGQGTRLTVV.